This T cell receptor beta chain comes out of a study of OX40 agonist ivuxolimab in advanced cancers. The germline CDR1 and CDR2 sequences are ENHRY and SYGVKD. Trimming at V came to 4 bases and at J to 6 bases, leaving 1 base not matched to a gene. The length of the CDR3 is 13 residues. Findings of the study overall: CD4+ and CD8+ T cells in blood underwent clonal expansion by week 6 at 0.1 to 3.0 mg/kg. In the expanded peripheral T cells, antigen specificity was never determined. More expanded clones were found, on average, in CD8+ than in CD4+ T cells.

Here immunoSEQ multiplex PCR was the method, and the copy in TCRdb shows in-frame clones only, minus some. Of over 85,000 clones in the sample, roughly 89% were seen once. Patients with autoimmune history or systemic immunosuppression were excluded. About this clone itself: Its target is unknown.

The input for sequencing was CD4+ or CD8+ T cells sorted from blood, taken in a trial of the OX40 agonist ivuxolimab. The TCR originated in an adult with an advanced solid tumor such as melanoma, head and neck, liver or kidney cancer. This rearrangement joins TRBV10-3 to TRBJ1-4, with TRBD1 identical over 8 bases. CDR3 DNA sequence: TGTGCCATCAGTGGACAGGGGCATGAAAAACTGTTTTTT. Translating it yields CAISGQGHEKLFF.